The 18 T cell receptor beta chains given below trace back to one sample, sequenced in a study of blood T cell repertoires in COVID-19. Here immunoSEQ multiplex PCR was the method, and the copy in TCRdb shows in-frame clones only, minus some. The sample lists 300,000 to 350,000 clones, around nine tenths seen once, with 3% to 4.5% in the top ten. Sample: peripheral blood. These receptors were taken from an older woman with COVID-19, enrolled during active disease.

The J gene is TRBJ1-6, the V gene TRBV5-4; 11 bases fit TRBD1. CDR1 SGHNT and CDR2 YYREEE come from the germline V gene (reference sequence). V gave up 5 bases and J gave up 7 bases; unmatched junction bases: 5. There are 15 residues in the CDR3. DNA of the CDR3: TGTGCCAGCAGGGCGTGGGACAGGGGGAATTCACCCCTCCACTTT. Protein product: CASRAWDRGNSPLHF.

This sequence joins TRBV4-1 and TRBJ2-1, with D possibly being TRBD2 (7 bases). Trimming left V 7 bases short and J 7 bases short, with 17 bases between. The CDR3 totals 14 residues. Germline V lookup: CDR1 MGHRA, CDR2 YSYEKL. Here the CDR3 reads CASKGGGLINEQFF. The CDR3 nucleotides read TGCGCCAGCAAGGGGGGGGGCCTCATTAATGAGCAGTTCTTC.

The CDR3 spells CASSLSGNSPLHF. DNA of the CDR3: TGTGCCAGCAGCCTGAGCGGGAATTCACCCCTCCACTTT. V is TRBV9 and J is TRBJ1-6; D is ambiguous. Looked up from germline, CDR1 is SGDLS and CDR2 is YYNGEE. V dropped 4 bases and J dropped 7 bases, with 9 bases sitting between them. The CDR3 has 13 amino acids. The variable domain in full, completed from reference TRBV9 and TRBJ1-6, reads DSGVTQTPKHLITATGQRVTLRCSPRSGDLSVYWYQQSLDQGLQFLIQYYNGEERAKGNILERFSAQQFPDLHSELNLSSLELGDSALYFCASSLSGNSPLHFGNGTRLTVT.

This clone was recorded once. Other DNA sequences within the sample encode an identical CDR3. The chain is built from TRBV9 and TRBJ1-1; possibly TRBD1 for D (6 bases). Germline-derived CDR1 and CDR2 are SGDLS and YYNGEE. The CDR3 consists of 15 residues. Trimming shortened V by 3 bases and J by 5 bases, and 17 bases separated the two germline ends. The CDR3 region is CASSARGAGGTEAFF. The CDR3 DNA reads TGTGCCAGCAGCGCCCGGGGGGCAGGAGGAACTGAAGCTTTCTTT. Full variable domain (missing parts from reference TRBV9 and TRBJ1-1): DSGVTQTPKHLITATGQRVTLRCSPRSGDLSVYWYQQSLDQGLQFLIQYYNGEERAKGNILERFSAQQFPDLHSELNLSSLELGDSALYFCASSARGAGGTEAFFGQGTRLTVV.

This chain joins TRBV3-1 (or the pseudogene TRBV3-2) and TRBJ1-6; 8 bases match TRBD1. This CDR3 region has 18 residues. After removal of 4 bases from V and 0 bases from J, the junction contained 8 bases not matched to a gene. In germline, CDR1 is LGHDT, CDR2 YNNKEL (reference sequence). CDR3: CASSPHRGRSSYNSPLHF. The CDR3, as DNA: TGTGCCAGCAGCCCACACAGGGGGAGGAGCTCCTATAATTCACCCCTCCACTTT.

This chain joins TRBV7-9 and TRBJ1-2, with 7 positions matching TRBD1. This CDR3 is built from 12 residues. Germline V lookup: CDR1 SEHNR, CDR2 FQNEAQ (reference sequence). Trimming took 4 bases from V and 11 from J; bases not matched to a gene: 7. DNA for the CDR3: TGTGCCAGCAGCTCACAGGGGTTGGGGTACACCTTC. This sequence encodes CASSSQGLGYTF.

The rearrangement joins TRBV18 to TRBJ1-5; 7 bases are shared with TRBD1. V trimming: 4 bases; J trimming: 5 bases; junction bases outside the gene matches: 8. Germline CDR1 reads KGHSH; CDR2 reads LQKENI. The CDR3 runs 15 residues. CDR3 in amino acids: CASSLQDRWDQPQHF. CDR3 nucleotides: TGTGCCAGCTCACTGCAGGACAGGTGGGATCAGCCCCAGCATTTT.

The V call is TRBV12-3 or TRBV12-4, the J call TRBJ1-2, with D hard to call. The CDR3 runs 11 residues. V lost 6 bases and J 8 bases, leaving 10 bases between the germline ends. CDR3 DNA: TGTGCCAGCAGCCGGCTGGGCGGCTACACCTTC. Amino acid sequence: CASSRLGGYTF.

The chain uses TRBV13 and TRBJ1-1; no clear D gene. Per germline, CDR1 PRHDT and CDR2 FYEKMQ (reference sequence). V lost 0 bases to trimming and J lost 5 bases, with 10 bases between them. The CDR3 loop spans 14 amino acids. The DNA for the CDR3 is TGTGCCAGCAGCTTAGGCGGACTTAGGACTGAAGCTTTCTTT. This encodes CASSLGGLRTEAFF.

The chain carries TRBV28 and TRBJ2-5, with 16 bases that match TRBD2. The germline V gene encodes CDR1 MDHEN and CDR2 SYDVKM. There are 18 residues in the CDR3. Trimming took 5 bases from V and 3 from J; bases not matched to a gene: 9. For the CDR3, the DNA is TGTGCCAGCAGTCCATACGGGACTAGCGGGGGGGTGAAAGAGACCCAGTACTTC. Encoded protein: CASSPYGTSGGVKETQYF.

The J gene is TRBJ1-6, the V gene TRBV6-5, with unresolved D. This CDR3 region has 15 residues. V shed 6 bases and J shed 7 bases, with 16 bases lying between them. Germline lookup yields CDR1 MNHEY and CDR2 SVGAGI. CDR3 residues: CASSPQPVPNSPLHF. The CDR3 bases are TGTGCCAGCAGCCCCCAACCAGTTCCAAATTCACCCCTCCACTTT.

This clone was detected only once. The V gene is TRBV19, the J gene TRBJ2-7; D call uncertain. Per germline, CDR1 LNHDA and CDR2 SQIVND (reference sequence). V lost 5 bases to trimming and J lost 1 base, with 15 bases between them. This CDR3 is 15 amino acids long. The CDR3 reads CASSAQTLRSYEQYF. The CDR3 DNA reads as TGTGCCAGTAGTGCCCAAACCCTACGATCCTACGAGCAGTACTTC.

The V call is TRBV7-2, the J call TRBJ1-5; tentatively, D is TRBD1 (5 bases). The V gene's germline CDR1 is SGHTA and CDR2 FQGNSA. V shed 0 bases and J shed 7 bases, with 13 bases lying between them. The CDR3 runs 15 residues. The CDR3 region is CASSLAPGGGQPQHF. The CDR3 nucleotides are TGTGCCAGCAGCTTAGCTCCTGGGGGAGGCCAGCCCCAGCATTTT.

This rearrangement joins TRBV6-1 to TRBJ2-4, with 11 bases matching TRBD2. V shed 1 base and J 0 bases; nucleotides not matched to a gene: 8. Germline-derived CDR1 and CDR2 are MNHNS and SASEGT. The CDR3 has 19 amino acids. DNA for the CDR3: TGTGCCAGCAGTGAAGGTCTAGCGGGGGGCTCGCTAGCCAAAAACATTCAGTACTTC. This encodes CASSEGLAGGSLAKNIQYF.

The chain combines TRBV29-1 with TRBJ1-2; no clear D gene. CDR3 length equals 11 residues. V gave up 3 bases and J gave up 4 bases, with 6 bases separating them. CDR1 SQVTM and CDR2 ANQGSEA come from the germline V gene. CDR3 amino acids: CSVDMSYGYTF. The CDR3, as DNA: TGCAGCGTTGACATGTCCTATGGCTACACCTTC.

The J gene is TRBJ1-2, the V gene TRBV19, with a tentative D call TRBD1 (5 bases). V shed 5 bases and J shed 3 bases, with 7 bases lying between them. Germline assignment: CDR1 LNHDA and CDR2 SQIVND (reference sequence). This CDR3 region has 12 residues. CDR3 protein: CASSRQHYGYTF. The CDR3 DNA follows: TGTGCCAGTAGTCGACAGCACTATGGCTACACCTTC.

For the CDR3, the DNA is TGTGCCAGCAGCTATACAACGGGTGGCTACACCTTC. Translation: CASSYTTGGYTF. V and J are TRBV3-1 (or the pseudogene TRBV3-2) and TRBJ1-2; D gene unclear. The CDR3 consists of 12 residues. V was clipped by 5 bases and J by 7 bases, with 11 bases between them. CDR1 is LGHDT, CDR2 YNNKEL, per germline (reference sequence).

This clone was picked up one time. This chain links TRBV4-1 with TRBJ2-5; TRBD1 is a possible D gene (5 bases). Per germline, CDR1 MGHRA and CDR2 YSYEKL. V was shortened by 1 base and J by 4 bases, with 7 bases between the two germline ends. The CDR3 totals 13 residues. CDR3 amino acids: CASSQAGLETQYF. The CDR3 DNA sequence: TGCGCCAGCAGCCAAGCAGGGCTAGAGACCCAGTACTTC.